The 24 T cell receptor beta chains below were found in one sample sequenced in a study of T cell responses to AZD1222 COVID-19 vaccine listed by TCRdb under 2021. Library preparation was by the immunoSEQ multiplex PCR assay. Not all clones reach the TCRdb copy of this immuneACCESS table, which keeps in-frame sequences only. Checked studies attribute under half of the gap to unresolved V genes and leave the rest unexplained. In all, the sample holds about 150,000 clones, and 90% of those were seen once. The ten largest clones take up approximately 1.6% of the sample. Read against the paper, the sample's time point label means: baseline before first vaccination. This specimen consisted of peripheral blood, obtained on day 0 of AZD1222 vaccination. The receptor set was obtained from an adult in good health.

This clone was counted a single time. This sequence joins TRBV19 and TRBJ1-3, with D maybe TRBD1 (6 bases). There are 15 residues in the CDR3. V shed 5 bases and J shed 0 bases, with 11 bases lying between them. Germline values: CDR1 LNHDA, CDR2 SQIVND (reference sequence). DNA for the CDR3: TGTGCCAGTAGTTCGGGACATTTCTCTGGAAACACCATATATTTT. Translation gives CASSSGHFSGNTIYF. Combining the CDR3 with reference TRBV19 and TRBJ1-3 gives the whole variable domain DGGITQSPKYLFRKEGQNVTLSCEQNLNHDAMYWYRQDPGQGLRLIYYSQIVNDFQKGDIAEGYSVSREKKESFPLTVTSAQKNPTAFYLCASSSGHFSGNTIYFGEGSWLTVV.

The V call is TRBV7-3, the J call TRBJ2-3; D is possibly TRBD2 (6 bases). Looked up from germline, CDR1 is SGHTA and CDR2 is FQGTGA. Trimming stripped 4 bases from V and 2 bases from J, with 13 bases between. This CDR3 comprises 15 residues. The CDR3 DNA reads TGTGCCAGCAGCTCGATCGGGGGAGCCACAGATACGCAGTATTTT. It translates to CASSSIGGATDTQYF.

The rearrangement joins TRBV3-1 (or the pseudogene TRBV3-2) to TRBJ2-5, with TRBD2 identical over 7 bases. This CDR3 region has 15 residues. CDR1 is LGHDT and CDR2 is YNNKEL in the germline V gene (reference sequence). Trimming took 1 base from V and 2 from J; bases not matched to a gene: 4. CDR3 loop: CASSQVVGGQETQYF. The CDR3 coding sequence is TGTGCCAGCAGCCAAGTAGTGGGGGGGCAAGAGACCCAGTACTTC.

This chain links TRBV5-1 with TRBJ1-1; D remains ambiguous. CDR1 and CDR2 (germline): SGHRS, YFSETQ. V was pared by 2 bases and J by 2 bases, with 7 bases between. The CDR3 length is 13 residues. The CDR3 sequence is CASSFRENTEAFF. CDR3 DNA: TGCGCCAGCAGCTTTCGGGAAAACACTGAAGCTTTCTTT.

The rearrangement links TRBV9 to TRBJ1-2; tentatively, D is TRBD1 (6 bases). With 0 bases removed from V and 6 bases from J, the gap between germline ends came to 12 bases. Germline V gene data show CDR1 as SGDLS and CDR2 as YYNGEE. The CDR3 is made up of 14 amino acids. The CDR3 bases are TGTGCCAGCAGCGTAGACGGAGGACAGAATGGCTACACCTTC. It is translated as CASSVDGGQNGYTF.

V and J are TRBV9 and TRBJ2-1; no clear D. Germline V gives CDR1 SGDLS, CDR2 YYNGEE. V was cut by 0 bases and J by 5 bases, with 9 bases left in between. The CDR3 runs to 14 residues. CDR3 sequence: CASSVVPDDNEQFF. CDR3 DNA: TGTGCCAGCAGCGTAGTTCCAGACGACAATGAGCAGTTCTTC.

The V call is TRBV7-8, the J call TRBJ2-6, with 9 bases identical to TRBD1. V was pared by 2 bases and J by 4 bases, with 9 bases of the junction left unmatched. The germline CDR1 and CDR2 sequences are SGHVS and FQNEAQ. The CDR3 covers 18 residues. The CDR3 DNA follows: TGTGCCAGCAGCTTACCTAGGACAGGGGAAGCCGGGGCCAACGTCCTGACTTTC. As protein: CASSLPRTGEAGANVLTF.

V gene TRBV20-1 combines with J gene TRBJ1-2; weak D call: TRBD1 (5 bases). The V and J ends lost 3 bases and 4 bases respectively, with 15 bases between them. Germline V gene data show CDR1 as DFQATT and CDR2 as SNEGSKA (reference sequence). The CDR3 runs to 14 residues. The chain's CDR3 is CSASLGVRIYGYTF. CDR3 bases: TGCAGTGCTAGTCTGGGGGTCCGGATCTATGGCTACACCTTC.

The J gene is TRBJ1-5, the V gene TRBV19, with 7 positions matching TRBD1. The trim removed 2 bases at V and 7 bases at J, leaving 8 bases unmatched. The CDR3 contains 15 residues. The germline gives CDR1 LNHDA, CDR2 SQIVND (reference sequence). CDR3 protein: CASSIQGGGRQPQHF. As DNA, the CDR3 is TGTGCCAGTAGTATACAGGGGGGTGGACGGCAGCCCCAGCATTTT.

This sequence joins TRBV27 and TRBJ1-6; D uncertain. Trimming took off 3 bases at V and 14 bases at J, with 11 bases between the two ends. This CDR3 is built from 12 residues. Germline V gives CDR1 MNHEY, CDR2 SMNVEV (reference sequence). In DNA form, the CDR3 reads TGTGCCAGCAGTTTCCAGGACTCAGCCCTCCACTTT. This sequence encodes CASSFQDSALHF.

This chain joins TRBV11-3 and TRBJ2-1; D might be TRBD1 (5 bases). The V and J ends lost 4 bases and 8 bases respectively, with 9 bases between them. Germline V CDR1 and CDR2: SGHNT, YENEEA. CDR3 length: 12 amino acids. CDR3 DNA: TGTGCCAGCAGCTCAACAGGTCATGAGCAGTTCTTC. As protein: CASSSTGHEQFF.

CDR3 loop: CASSPKGRMNTEAFF. The CDR3, as DNA: TGTGCCAGCAGCCCAAAAGGGCGGATGAACACTGAAGCTTTCTTT. The chain is built from TRBV7-2 and TRBJ1-1; D call uncertain. This CDR3 region has 15 residues. V gave up 5 bases and J gave up 0 bases, with 13 bases separating them. The germline V gene has CDR1 SGHTA and CDR2 FQGNSA. Supplemented by reference TRBV7-2 and TRBJ1-1, the full variable domain reads GAGVSQSPSNKVTEKGKDVELRCDPISGHTALYWYRQSLGQGLEFLIYFQGNSAPDKSGLPSDRFSAERTGGSVSTLTIQRTQQEDSAVYLCASSPKGRMNTEAFFGQGTRLTVV.

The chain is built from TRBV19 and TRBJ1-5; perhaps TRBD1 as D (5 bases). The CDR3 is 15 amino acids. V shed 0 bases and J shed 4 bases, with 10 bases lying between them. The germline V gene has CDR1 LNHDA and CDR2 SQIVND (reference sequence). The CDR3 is CASSIEPRGNQPQHF. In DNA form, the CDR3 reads TGTGCCAGTAGTATAGAACCTAGGGGTAATCAGCCCCAGCATTTT.

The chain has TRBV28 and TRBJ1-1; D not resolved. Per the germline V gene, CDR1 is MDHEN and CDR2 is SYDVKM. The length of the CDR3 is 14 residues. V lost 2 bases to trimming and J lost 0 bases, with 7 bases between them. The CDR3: CASSLAAMNTEAFF. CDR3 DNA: TGTGCCAGCAGTTTAGCAGCCATGAACACTGAAGCTTTCTTT. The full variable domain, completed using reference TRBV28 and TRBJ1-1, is DVKVTQSSRYLVKRTGEKVFLECVQDMDHENMFWYRQDPGLGLRLIYFSYDVKMKEKGDIPEGYSVSREKKERFSLILESASTNQTSMYLCASSLAAMNTEAFFGQGTRLTVV.

CDR3 sequence (DNA): TGTGCCAGCAGCTCCTCCCGACTAGCGCCGGGGACAGATACGCAGTATTTT. Residues: CASSSSRLAPGTDTQYF. The chain couples TRBV11-3 to TRBJ2-3, with 8 bases that match TRBD2. The CDR3 runs to 17 residues. With V trimmed by 4 bases and J by 3 bases, 12 bases remained unmatched. Germline V gene lookup returns CDR1 SGHNT and CDR2 YENEEA.

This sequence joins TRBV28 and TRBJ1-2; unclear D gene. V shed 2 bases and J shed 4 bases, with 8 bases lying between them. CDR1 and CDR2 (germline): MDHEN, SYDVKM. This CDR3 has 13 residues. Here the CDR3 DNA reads TGTGCCAGCAGTTTACAAGACATCTATGGCTACACCTTC. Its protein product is CASSLQDIYGYTF.

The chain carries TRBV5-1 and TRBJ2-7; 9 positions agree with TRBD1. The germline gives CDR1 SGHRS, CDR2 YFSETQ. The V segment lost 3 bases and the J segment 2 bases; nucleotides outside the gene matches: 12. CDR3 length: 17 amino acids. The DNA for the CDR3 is TGCGCCAGCAGCTGGATTCCCGGGACAGGGAGTACCTACGAGCAGTACTTC. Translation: CASSWIPGTGSTYEQYF.

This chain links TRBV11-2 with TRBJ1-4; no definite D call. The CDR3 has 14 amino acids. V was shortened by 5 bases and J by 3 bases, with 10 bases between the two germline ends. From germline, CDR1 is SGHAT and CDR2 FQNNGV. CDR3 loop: CASSPGRSNEKLFF. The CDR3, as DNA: TGTGCCAGCAGCCCCGGGAGGTCTAATGAAAAACTGTTTTTT.

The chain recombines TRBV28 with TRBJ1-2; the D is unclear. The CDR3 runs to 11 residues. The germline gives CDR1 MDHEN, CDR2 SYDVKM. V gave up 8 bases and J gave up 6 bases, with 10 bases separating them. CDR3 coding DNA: TGTGCCAGCGAAAGAGCGCATGGCTACACCTTC. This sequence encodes CASERAHGYTF.

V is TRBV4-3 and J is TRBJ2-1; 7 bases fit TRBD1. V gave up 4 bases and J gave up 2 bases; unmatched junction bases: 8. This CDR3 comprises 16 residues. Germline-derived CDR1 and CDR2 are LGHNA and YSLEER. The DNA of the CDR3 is TGCGCCAGCAGCCTCAACGACAGGGCCCCCTACAATGAGCAGTTCTTC. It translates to CASSLNDRAPYNEQFF.

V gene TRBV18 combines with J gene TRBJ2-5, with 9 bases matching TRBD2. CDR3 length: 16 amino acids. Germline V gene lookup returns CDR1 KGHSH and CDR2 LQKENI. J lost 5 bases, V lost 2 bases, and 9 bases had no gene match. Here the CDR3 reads CASSPGAGGQRETQYF. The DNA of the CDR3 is TGTGCCAGCTCACCAGGAGCGGGGGGCCAGCGGGAGACCCAGTACTTC.

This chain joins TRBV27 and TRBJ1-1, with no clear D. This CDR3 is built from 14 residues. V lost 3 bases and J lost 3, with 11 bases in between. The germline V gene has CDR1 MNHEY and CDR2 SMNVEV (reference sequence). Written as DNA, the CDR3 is TGTGCCAGCAGTTTGGAAGGGTTGTACACTGAAGCTTTCTTT. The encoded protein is CASSLEGLYTEAFF.

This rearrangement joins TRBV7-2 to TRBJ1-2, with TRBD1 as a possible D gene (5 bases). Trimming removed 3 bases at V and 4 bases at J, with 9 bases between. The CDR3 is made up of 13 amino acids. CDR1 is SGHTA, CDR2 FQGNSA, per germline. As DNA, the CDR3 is TGTGCCAGCAGCTTTACAGGCCCCTATGGCTACACCTTC. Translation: CASSFTGPYGYTF.

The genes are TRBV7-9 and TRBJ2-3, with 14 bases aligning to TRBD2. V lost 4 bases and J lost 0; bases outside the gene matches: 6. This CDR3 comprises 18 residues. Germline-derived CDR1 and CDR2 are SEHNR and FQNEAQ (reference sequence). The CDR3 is CASSSLGLAGGSTDTQYF. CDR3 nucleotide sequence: TGTGCCAGCAGCTCCCTTGGACTAGCGGGGGGTAGCACAGATACGCAGTATTTT.